The text below deals with one T cell receptor (beta chain). Its antigen remains unknown. The data derive from a study of shared clonotypes between healthy human individuals. Overall study findings and caveats: Of the naive CD4 clonotypes, 4% to 5% were shared across a handful of donors. It was only blood that was sampled, and tissue repertoires likely differ.

Germline V gives CDR1 DFQATT, CDR2 SNEGSKA (reference sequence). The CDR3 sequence is 11 residues long. V was trimmed by 8 bases and J by 2 bases, leaving 9 bases between them. Each subset's genomic DNA was shared equally among a number of immunoSEQ plates. Libraries were prepared by immunoSEQ multiplex PCR; TCRdb keeps only in-frame clonotypes and omits some of them. Of 550,000 to 700,000 clones listed, around 78% are singletons. This TCR was sampled from a woman aged 25 to 39 in good health. The specimen was memory CD4+ T cells sorted from blood. Subset: CD45RA-negative fraction. The rearrangement joins TRBV20-1 to TRBJ1-2; D may be TRBD1 (5 bases). DNA of the CDR3: TGCAGTCCCAGACAGAACTATGGCTACACCTTC. This sequence encodes CSPRQNYGYTF.